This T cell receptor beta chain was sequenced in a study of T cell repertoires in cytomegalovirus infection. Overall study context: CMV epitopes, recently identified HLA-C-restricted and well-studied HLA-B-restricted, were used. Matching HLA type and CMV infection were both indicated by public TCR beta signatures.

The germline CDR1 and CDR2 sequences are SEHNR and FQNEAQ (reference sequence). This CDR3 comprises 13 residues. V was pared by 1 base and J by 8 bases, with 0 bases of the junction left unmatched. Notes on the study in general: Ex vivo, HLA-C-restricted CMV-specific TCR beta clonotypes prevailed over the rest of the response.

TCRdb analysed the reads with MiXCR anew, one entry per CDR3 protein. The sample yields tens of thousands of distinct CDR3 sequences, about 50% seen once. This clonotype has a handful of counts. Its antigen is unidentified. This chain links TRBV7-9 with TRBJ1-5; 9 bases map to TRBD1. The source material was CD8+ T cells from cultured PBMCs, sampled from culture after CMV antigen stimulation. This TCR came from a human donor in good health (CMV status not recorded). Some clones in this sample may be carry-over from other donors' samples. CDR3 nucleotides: TGTGCCAGCAGCTTAGGACAGGGGGAGCCCCAGCATTTT. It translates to CASSLGQGEPQHF.